These 23 T cell receptor beta chains came from one sample sequenced in a study of cytomegalovirus exposure and HLA in healthy donors. Primers for the PCR totalled 60 Vbeta and 13 Jbeta. Assay: immunoSEQ multiplex PCR; the TCRdb copy retains only in-frame clones and omits some. The sample has approximately 200,000 clones; over 75% are singletons. Specimen: PBMCs. All receptors come from a man younger than 30 in good health and CMV-seronegative.

The rearrangement uses TRBV30 and TRBJ1-4; a possible D gene is TRBD1 (6 bases). The V and J ends lost 0 bases and 8 bases respectively, with 13 bases between them. CDR1 GTSNPN and CDR2 SVGIG come from the germline V gene (reference sequence). The CDR3 has 14 amino acids. CDR3 in DNA: TGTGCCTGGAGTGTACGGGGGGCAGGGGAAAAACTGTTTTTT. Its protein is CAWSVRGAGEKLFF.

The CDR3 DNA follows: TGTGCCAGCAGCCGGACTAGCGGGGGCCAATACGAGCAGTACTTC. Protein sequence: CASSRTSGGQYEQYF. The V and J genes are TRBV7-2 and TRBJ2-7; 13 positions agree with TRBD2. Trimming removed 5 bases from V and 4 bases from J; junction bases left unmatched: 5. The CDR3 consists of 15 residues. Germline CDR1 SGHTA, CDR2 FQGNSA.

The rearrangement uses TRBV9 and TRBJ2-3, with TRBD2 identical over 11 bases. The CDR3 is 15 amino acids. In germline, CDR1 is SGDLS, CDR2 YYNGEE. V was pared by 7 bases and J by 2 bases, with 6 bases of the junction left unmatched. The CDR3 here is CASEKTSGVTDTQYF. Written as DNA, the CDR3 is TGTGCCAGCGAGAAGACTAGCGGGGTCACAGATACGCAGTATTTT.

This clone was detected a few times. The chain joins TRBV18 to TRBJ2-7, with D hard to call. Germline lookup yields CDR1 KGHSH and CDR2 LQKENI. Trimming stripped 2 bases from V and 1 base from J, with 9 bases between. CDR3 size: 14 residues. CDR3 loop: CASSPNSVSYEQYF. The CDR3, as DNA: TGTGCCAGCTCACCAAATAGTGTTTCCTACGAGCAGTACTTC. Using reference TRBV18 and TRBJ2-7 for the parts outside the CDR3, the full variable domain is NAGVMQNPRHLVRRRGQEARLRCSPMKGHSHVYWYRQLPEEGLKFMVYLQKENIIDESGMPKERFSAEFPKEGPSILRIQQVVRGDSAAYFCASSPNSVSYEQYFGPGTRLTVT.

This clone was detected a few times. The CDR3 nucleotides read TGTGCCAGCTCACCGTACGGGGAAAACTATGGCTACACCTTC. Translating gives CASSPYGENYGYTF. V is TRBV18 and J is TRBJ1-2; D not resolved. The germline V gene encodes CDR1 KGHSH and CDR2 LQKENI. This CDR3 has 14 amino acids. The germline V and J ends were trimmed by 3 bases and 2 bases, with 10 bases remaining between them.

This clone was counted a few times. Being one base from a much bigger clone, this may be a read error. The sample holds other DNA sequences that translate to the same CDR3. CDR3 amino acids: CALSRGYTEAFF. As DNA, the CDR3 is TGTGCCTTGAGCCGGGGATACACTGAAGCTTTCTTT. V and J are TRBV30 and TRBJ1-1; D call uncertain. The length of the CDR3 is 12 residues. The germline CDR1 and CDR2 sequences are GTSNPN and SVGIG (reference sequence). V lost 7 bases to trimming and J lost 3 bases, with 12 bases between them.

The chain joins TRBV6-6 to TRBJ1-5; D unclear. Trimming removed 6 bases at V and 1 base at J, with 10 bases between. The CDR3 has 14 residues. Germline CDR1 MNHNY, CDR2 SVGAGI (reference sequence). Here the CDR3 reads CASSTTRSNQPQHF. The CDR3 coding sequence is TGTGCCAGCAGCACGACAAGGAGCAATCAGCCCCAGCATTTT.

J is TRBJ2-5 and V is TRBV5-1, with TRBD2 matching over 14 bases. Trimming removed 4 bases from V and 2 bases from J; junction bases left unmatched: 4. The CDR3 is made up of 16 amino acids. The germline V gene encodes CDR1 SGHRS and CDR2 YFSETQ. DNA for the CDR3: TGCGCCAGCAGCAGCGGGACTAGCGGGGGACAAGAGACCCAGTACTTC. The encoded protein is CASSSGTSGGQETQYF.

This chain connects TRBV18 to TRBJ2-2, with 8 nucleotides matching TRBD1. CDR1 KGHSH and CDR2 LQKENI come from the germline V gene. The CDR3 length is 15 residues. V was clipped by 5 bases and J by 3 bases; unmatched bases: 5. CDR3 sequence reads: CASSAGTGDTGELFF. CDR3 coding DNA: TGTGCCAGCTCAGCTGGGACAGGAGACACCGGGGAGCTGTTTTTT.

The V call is TRBV7-2, the J call TRBJ1-1; 9 nucleotides agree with TRBD1. The CDR3 sequence is 15 residues long. Unmatched junction bases numbered 8, after V lost 5 bases and J lost 4 bases. Germline-derived CDR1 and CDR2 are SGHTA and FQGNSA. The CDR3 protein is CASSPGQGRITEAFF. The CDR3 DNA is TGTGCCAGCAGCCCGGGACAGGGAAGAATCACTGAAGCTTTCTTT.

This chain connects TRBV7-3 to TRBJ2-1, with TRBD2 matching over 12 bases. In germline, CDR1 is SGHTA, CDR2 FQGTGA. This CDR3 has 15 residues. Germline trimming cut 5 bases from V and 8 bases from J; bases unmatched to any gene: 7. CDR3 in amino acids: CASSTRTSGNDEQFF. The DNA for the CDR3 is TGTGCCAGCAGCACCCGGACTAGCGGGAACGATGAGCAGTTCTTC.

The rearrangement links TRBV6-5 to TRBJ2-7; a weak D match, TRBD1 (5 bases). Germline CDR1 reads MNHEY; CDR2 reads SVGAGI. The CDR3 has 16 residues. Between the trimmed V and J ends, which lost 2 bases and 1 base, there was a span of 15 bases. In DNA, the CDR3 is TGTGCCAGCAGTTACCACCCCAGGGAAGGGTCCTACGAGCAGTACTTC. It is translated as CASSYHPREGSYEQYF.

The chain is built from TRBV2 and TRBJ1-3; a weak D match, TRBD1 (6 bases). The germline CDR1 and CDR2 sequences are SNHLY and FYNNEI. CDR3 length equals 16 residues. Trimming pared 6 bases from V and 0 bases from J, leaving 15 bases between. This chain's CDR3 is CASSAIWDTSGNTIYF. The CDR3 nucleotides are TGTGCCAGCAGCGCCATCTGGGACACCTCTGGAAACACCATATATTTT.

The chain links TRBV7-3 to TRBJ2-1, with 9 positions matching TRBD2. CDR3 length equals 15 residues. With V trimmed by 6 bases and J by 5 bases, 8 bases remained unmatched. Germline CDR1 is SGHTA and CDR2 is FQGTGA. CDR3 DNA: TGTGCCAGCAGTCCACCGGGACTAGCACACAATGAGCAGTTCTTC. The encoded protein is CASSPPGLAHNEQFF.

Here the CDR3 DNA reads TGTGCCAGCAGTACTGGGGCGGGGAGTCGGCCCCAGCATTTT. Its translation: CASSTGAGSRPQHF. V gene TRBV6-5 combines with J gene TRBJ1-5; maybe TRBD1 (5 bases). The V end lost 5 bases, the J end lost 9 bases, and 17 bases lay between the germline ends. Per the germline V gene, CDR1 is MNHEY and CDR2 is SVGAGI. This CDR3 contains 14 residues.

The J gene is TRBJ2-7, the V gene TRBV4-3; TRBD1 aligns across 8 bases. Germline trimming cut 4 bases from V and 3 bases from J; bases unmatched to any gene: 5. Germline CDR1 LGHNA, CDR2 YSLEER. The CDR3 runs 14 residues. The CDR3 nucleotides are TGCGCCAGCAGCCCTAGACAGGGGAGCTACGAGCAGTACTTC. Amino acid sequence: CASSPRQGSYEQYF.

V is TRBV5-1 and J is TRBJ1-5; no definite D call. V lost 2 bases, J lost 2 bases, and 14 bases lay in between. Germline-derived CDR1 and CDR2 are SGHRS and YFSETQ. The CDR3 extends over 16 amino acids. The DNA of the CDR3 is TGCGCCAGCAGCTTCCTACCGGGTTTCGGCAATCAGCCCCAGCATTTT. This gives the protein CASSFLPGFGNQPQHF.

The V gene is TRBV2, the J gene TRBJ1-1; D not resolved. Germline V gene lookup returns CDR1 SNHLY and CDR2 FYNNEI. V was pared by 1 base and J by 5 bases, with 8 bases between. The CDR3 sequence is 13 residues long. CDR3 loop: CASSEDTETEAFF. In DNA, the CDR3 is TGTGCCAGCAGTGAAGATACTGAGACTGAAGCTTTCTTT.

The J gene is TRBJ2-2, the V gene TRBV9, with a possible D match to TRBD2 (7 bases). The CDR3 length is 15 residues. Germline loops: CDR1 SGDLS, CDR2 YYNGEE. V gave up 0 bases and J gave up 5 bases, with 11 bases separating them. The CDR3 nucleotides are TGTGCCAGCAGCGTAGAGGGGGGGAGGACCGGGGAGCTGTTTTTT. Its protein product is CASSVEGGRTGELFF. Combining the CDR3 with reference TRBV9 and TRBJ2-2 gives the whole variable domain DSGVTQTPKHLITATGQRVTLRCSPRSGDLSVYWYQQSLDQGLQFLIQYYNGEERAKGNILERFSAQQFPDLHSELNLSSLELGDSALYFCASSVEGGRTGELFFGEGSRLTVL.

The genes are TRBV5-8 and TRBJ1-5; 8 bases are shared with TRBD1. The germline CDR1 and CDR2 sequences are SGHTS and YDEGEE. Trimming at V came to 2 bases and at J to 4 bases, leaving 5 bases not matched to a gene. CDR3 length equals 15 residues. The CDR3 DNA is TGTGCCAGCAGCTTTGACAGGGGAGGGAATCAGCCCCAGCATTTT. This translates into CASSFDRGGNQPQHF.

The gene calls are TRBV4-1 and TRBJ2-1, with TRBD2 matching over 11 bases. This CDR3 is 15 amino acids long. J was trimmed by 0 bases and V by 8 bases; bases with no gene match: 3. CDR1 and CDR2 from the germline V gene are MGHRA and YSYEKL. The CDR3 sequence: CASATSGGSYNEQFF. The CDR3 DNA is TGCGCCAGCGCAACTAGCGGGGGCTCCTACAATGAGCAGTTCTTC.

V gene TRBV6-5 combines with J gene TRBJ2-1; the D gene is possibly TRBD2 (5 bases). Germline lookup yields CDR1 MNHEY and CDR2 SVGAGI. V shed 2 bases and J shed 0 bases, with 8 bases lying between them. The CDR3 is made up of 15 amino acids. DNA of the CDR3: TGTGCCAGCAGTTACGAGGGTTTCTCCTACAATGAGCAGTTCTTC. It codes for CASSYEGFSYNEQFF.

V gene TRBV9 combines with J gene TRBJ2-5, with 7 bases that match TRBD1. The J segment lost 4 bases and the V segment lost 0 bases, leaving 6 bases of the junction unmatched. The CDR3 has 15 amino acids. The germline gives CDR1 SGDLS, CDR2 YYNGEE. CDR3 region: CASSVAPRQGETQYF. The DNA for the CDR3 is TGTGCCAGCAGCGTAGCCCCGAGACAGGGAGAGACCCAGTACTTC.